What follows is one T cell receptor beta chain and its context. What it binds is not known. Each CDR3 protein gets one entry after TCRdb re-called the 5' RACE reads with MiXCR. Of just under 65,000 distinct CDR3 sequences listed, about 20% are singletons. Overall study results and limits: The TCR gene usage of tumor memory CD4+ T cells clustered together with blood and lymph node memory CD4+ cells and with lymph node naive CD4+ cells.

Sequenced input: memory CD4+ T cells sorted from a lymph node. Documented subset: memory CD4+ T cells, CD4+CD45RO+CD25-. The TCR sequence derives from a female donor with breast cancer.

The CDR3 coding sequence is TGCGCCAGCAGCTTCGGGGCCAGGGCAGAAGAGACCCAGTACTTC. It specifies CASSFGARAEETQYF. The chain employs TRBV5-1 and TRBJ2-5; D possibly uses TRBD1 or TRBD2 (5 bases each). The CDR3 runs to 15 residues. The germline CDR1 and CDR2 sequences are SGHRS and YFSETQ. Trimming took off 2 bases at V and 3 bases at J, with 14 bases between the two ends. The full variable domain, completed using reference TRBV5-1 and TRBJ2-5, is KAGVTQTPRYLIKTRGQQVTLSCSPISGHRSVSWYQQTPGQGLQFLFEYFSETQRNKGNFPGRFSGRQFSNSRSEMNVSTLELGDSALYLCASSFGARAEETQYFGPGTRLLVL.